Sequencing of this T cell receptor beta chain was carried out in a study of T cell repertoires in cytomegalovirus infection. Using its own MiXCR run on the reads, TCRdb lists one record per CDR3 protein. The sample contains 370,000 or so distinct CDR3 sequences, about 32% of which appear only once. General study results and limits: CMV-specific HLA-C-restricted TCR beta clonotypes dominated the ex vivo response. Carriers of CMV and the relevant HLA type were discriminated by public TCR beta frequency.

With V trimmed by 1 base and J by 0 bases, 3 bases remained unmatched. Germline-derived CDR1 and CDR2 are SGHTA and FQGNSA. This CDR3 region has 15 residues. At least ten counts were recorded for this clonotype. Its specificity is not known. The receptor's source is a human donor in good health (CMV status not recorded). Some clones in this sample may be carry-over from other donors' samples. The sample consisted of cultured PBMCs, taken from culture after CMV antigen stimulation. The V call is TRBV7-2, the J call TRBJ2-7; TRBD1 aligns across 7 bases. CDR3 DNA sequence: TGTGCCAGCAGCTTAGGGACAGGCCGCTCCTACGAGCAGTACTTC. Its protein is CASSLGTGRSYEQYF.